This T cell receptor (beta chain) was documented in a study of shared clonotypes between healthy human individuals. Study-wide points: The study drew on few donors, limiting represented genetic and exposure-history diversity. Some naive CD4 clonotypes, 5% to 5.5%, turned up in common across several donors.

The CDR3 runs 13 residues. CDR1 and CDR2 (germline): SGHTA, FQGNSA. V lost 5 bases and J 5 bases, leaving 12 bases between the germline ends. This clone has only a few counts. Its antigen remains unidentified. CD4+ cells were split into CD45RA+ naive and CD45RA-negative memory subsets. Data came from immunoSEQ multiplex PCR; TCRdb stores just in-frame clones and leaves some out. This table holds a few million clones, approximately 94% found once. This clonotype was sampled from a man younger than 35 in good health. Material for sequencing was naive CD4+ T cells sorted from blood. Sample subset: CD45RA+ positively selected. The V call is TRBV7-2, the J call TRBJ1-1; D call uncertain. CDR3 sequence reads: CASSTQTATEAFF. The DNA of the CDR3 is TGTGCCAGCAGCACCCAGACCGCGACTGAAGCTTTCTTT.